These 28 T cell receptor beta chains were all obtained from the same sample, sequenced in a study of chemoradiotherapy in HPV16-positive cancers. This table comes from immunoSEQ multiplex PCR, and its TCRdb copy is limited to in-frame clones, with some not included. The sample contains several thousand clones, around 88% of which appear only once. The material was blood, obtained from a patient who underwent chemoradiotherapy. These TCRs come from a human donor with HPV-associated anogenital cancer.

The CDR3 here is CASTEGGGELFF. Written as DNA, the CDR3 is TGTGCCAGCACCGAAGGGGGCGGGGAGCTGTTTTTT. The V gene is TRBV2, the J gene TRBJ2-2; D possibly corresponds to TRBD1 (6 bases). The length of the CDR3 is 12 residues. Germline values: CDR1 SNHLY, CDR2 FYNNEI. V was shortened by 7 bases and J by 7 bases, with 10 bases between the two germline ends.

The rearrangement joins TRBV7-9 to TRBJ2-5, with 7 positions matching TRBD2. The CDR3 totals 17 residues. Germline CDR1 reads SEHNR; CDR2 reads FQNEAQ (reference sequence). Trimming cost V 1 base and J 2 bases; bases outside gene matches: 10. The CDR3 sequence: CASSLGRGGALQETQYF. The CDR3 coding sequence is TGTGCCAGCAGCTTAGGTCGCGGGGGAGCCCTACAAGAGACCCAGTACTTC.

The chain combines TRBV15 with TRBJ1-6; D call uncertain. Germline loops: CDR1 LNHNV, CDR2 YYDKDF (reference sequence). This CDR3 is built from 13 residues. V lost 0 bases and J 9 bases, leaving 6 bases between the germline ends. CDR3 coding DNA: TGTGCCACCAGCAGAGACCGGGGTTCACCCCTCCACTTT. This gives the protein CATSRDRGSPLHF.

The V and J genes are TRBV6-1 and TRBJ1-2; D uncertain. Trimming removed 1 base from V and 5 bases from J, with 11 bases in between. The CDR3 totals 14 residues. Germline values: CDR1 MNHNS, CDR2 SASEGT. Written as DNA, the CDR3 is TGTGCCAGCAGTGAAGGGACTCATGTTTATGGCTACACCTTC. Its translation: CASSEGTHVYGYTF.

The CDR3 DNA is TGTGCCAGCAAAAAAGGACTAGCGGGGGGGCGAAGCACAGATACGCAGTATTTT. It is translated as CASKKGLAGGRSTDTQYF. This rearrangement joins TRBV9 to TRBJ2-3; the match to TRBD2 covers 15 bases. J was trimmed by 0 bases and V by 6 bases; bases with no gene match: 8. This CDR3 is 18 amino acids long. From germline, CDR1 is SGDLS and CDR2 YYNGEE.

This clone was counted between two and nine times. The chain joins TRBV6-1 to TRBJ2-7, with D unresolved. CDR1 MNHNS and CDR2 SASEGT come from the germline V gene. This CDR3 has 11 residues. The V end was cut by 5 bases, the J end by 5 bases, with 7 bases between. The DNA for the CDR3 is TGTGCCAGCAGTTCCTCTAACGAGCAGTACGTC. Amino acid sequence: CASSSSNEQYV.

V usage is TRBV5-1 and J usage is TRBJ1-6; possible D gene TRBD1, 6 bases. There are 17 residues in the CDR3. Germline values: CDR1 SGHRS, CDR2 YFSETQ. The V end lost 0 bases, the J end lost 9 bases, and 19 bases lay between the germline ends. The CDR3 reads CASSLDSRPGTISPLHF. CDR3 bases: TGCGCCAGCAGCTTGGATTCCCGTCCAGGGACAATTTCACCCCTCCACTTT.

This clone was seen only a few times. The chain has TRBV6-5 and TRBJ1-5; the D is unclear. The germline V and J ends were trimmed by 6 bases and 4 bases, with 10 bases remaining between them. Germline CDR1 reads MNHEY; CDR2 reads SVGAGI. The CDR3 runs 13 residues. CDR3 amino acids: CASSLVGNQPQHF. DNA of the CDR3: TGTGCCAGCAGCCTAGTTGGAAATCAGCCCCAGCATTTT.

Here the CDR3 reads CASSYKGYSPLHF. The CDR3, as DNA: TGTGCCAGCAGCTATAAGGGTTATTCACCCCTCCACTTT. This chain connects TRBV7-6 to TRBJ1-6; D ambiguous. The length of the CDR3 is 13 residues. Looked up from germline, CDR1 is SGHVS and CDR2 is FNYEAQ. Deletions cut 4 bases from V and 8 bases from J, with 9 bases between.

The chain is built from TRBV4-1 and TRBJ1-1; no definite D call. Germline values: CDR1 MGHRA, CDR2 YSYEKL. CDR3 length equals 18 residues. Trimming stripped 0 bases from V and 0 bases from J, with 17 bases between. CDR3 in DNA: TGCGCCAGCAGCCAAGATTTTAGCAGAAATTACATGAACACTGAAGCTTTCTTT. Its translation is CASSQDFSRNYMNTEAFF.

This chain joins TRBV6-6 and TRBJ2-7; D possibly corresponds to TRBD1 (6 bases). Looked up from germline, CDR1 is MNHNY and CDR2 is SVGAGI (reference sequence). V was trimmed by 7 bases and J by 3 bases, leaving 19 bases between them. The CDR3 is 15 residues long. CDR3 sequence reads: CASTPPRGHRYEQYV. As DNA, the CDR3 is TGTGCCAGCACCCCCCCACGGGGACACCGCTACGAGCAGTACGTC.

The chain recombines TRBV4-2 with TRBJ2-3; perhaps TRBD2 as D (6 bases). This CDR3 is 15 amino acids long. Germline V gives CDR1 LGHNA, CDR2 YNFKEQ. The germline V and J ends were trimmed by 1 base and 8 bases, with 16 bases remaining between them. CDR3 coding DNA: TGTGCCAGCAGCCAAGTGGGGGGAGACGGGGGTACGCAGTATTTT. It encodes CASSQVGGDGGTQYF.

The sample holds a few counts of this clone. This chain connects TRBV21-1 to TRBJ2-7; the D call in the table, TRBD1, was not verified against the DNA. TRBV21-1 is a known pseudogene. This CDR3 is built from 15 residues. CDR3 sequence: CASSIDRLCSYEQYF. CDR3 DNA: TGTGCCAGCAGCATTGACAGGCTATGCTCCTACGAGCAGTACTTC.

This clone occurred once. The chain carries TRBV10-3 and TRBJ1-6; D gene unclear. Between the trimmed V and J ends, which lost 7 bases and 14 bases, there was a span of 18 bases. This CDR3 has 13 residues. Germline-derived CDR1 and CDR2 are ENHRY and SYGVKD. The CDR3, as DNA: TGTGCCATCAAAGGTCGCCTTGAGGAGGCCCTCCACTTT. It encodes CAIKGRLEEALHF.

The chain has TRBV27 and TRBJ1-2; 7 bases match TRBD1. Germline V lookup: CDR1 MNHEY, CDR2 SMNVEV (reference sequence). The CDR3 extends over 12 amino acids. V lost 8 bases, J lost 8 bases, and 8 bases stayed unmatched. The DNA for the CDR3 is TGTGCCAGCCAAGATCCGGGACAGGGCTACACCTTC. This codes for CASQDPGQGYTF.

The chain joins TRBV6-6 to TRBJ1-4; D is undetermined. V lost 0 bases, J lost 4 bases, and 6 bases lay in between. The germline V gene encodes CDR1 MNHNY and CDR2 SVGAGI (reference sequence). This CDR3 is 14 amino acids long. CDR3 region: CASSYSGYNEKLFF. The CDR3 nucleotides are TGTGCCAGCAGTTACTCGGGTTATAATGAAAAACTGTTTTTT.

The chain is built from TRBV6-1 and TRBJ2-7; D is perhaps TRBD1 (6 bases). This CDR3 contains 13 residues. V was shortened by 3 bases and J by 1 base, with 7 bases between the two germline ends. Germline assignment: CDR1 MNHNS and CDR2 SASEGT. CDR3 sequence (DNA): TGTGCCAGCAGTGAGGACAGATCCTACGAGCAGTACTTC. Its translation: CASSEDRSYEQYF.

The chain is built from TRBV4-1 and TRBJ2-7; D call uncertain. This CDR3 is 14 amino acids long. The germline V gene encodes CDR1 MGHRA and CDR2 YSYEKL. The ends were cut back, 2 bases at V and 1 base at J, with 9 bases in the middle. The CDR3 protein is CASSQPLLSYEQYF. The DNA for the CDR3 is TGCGCCAGCAGCCAACCCCTTTTATCCTACGAGCAGTACTTC.

The chain links TRBV29-1 to TRBJ1-2; D is possibly TRBD1 (5 bases). Per the germline V gene, CDR1 is SQVTM and CDR2 is ANQGSEA. The CDR3 length is 10 residues. The V gene lost 3 bases and the J gene lost 7 bases, with 6 bases spanning the gap. The CDR3 protein is CSVEGGGYTF. The CDR3 nucleotides are TGCAGCGTTGAGGGGGGTGGCTACACCTTC.

This clone was detected a few times. The chain joins TRBV7-9 to TRBJ1-1, with a possible D match to TRBD1 (5 bases). The CDR3 is made up of 14 amino acids. Per germline, CDR1 SEHNR and CDR2 FQNEAQ (reference sequence). Trimming left V 4 bases short and J 7 bases short, with 16 bases between. The CDR3 DNA is TGTGCCAGCAGCTCTAGGCAGGGATTTGATGAAGCTTTCTTT. It is translated as CASSSRQGFDEAFF.

The chain couples TRBV9 to TRBJ2-5, with D possibly being TRBD1 or TRBD2 (6 bases each). The CDR3 contains 15 residues. Germline loops: CDR1 SGDLS, CDR2 YYNGEE. Trimming took 0 bases from V and 2 from J, leaving 11 bases between them. CDR3 sequence reads: CASSVEGGIQETQYF. The CDR3 DNA sequence: TGTGCCAGCAGCGTAGAGGGGGGAATTCAAGAGACCCAGTACTTC.

The V and J genes are TRBV29-1 and TRBJ1-6; 7 positions match TRBD1. Germline V gives CDR1 SQVTM, CDR2 ANQGSEA. The ends lost 6 bases at V and 7 bases at J; junction bases unmatched: 6. The CDR3 is 13 amino acids. The CDR3 loop is CSVWTGENSPLHF. The CDR3 DNA sequence: TGCAGCGTCTGGACAGGAGAGAATTCACCCCTCCACTTT.

The gene calls are TRBV5-4 and TRBJ2-1; 12 positions match TRBD2. The junction had 3 bases not matched to a gene; V was cut back by 4 bases and J by 1 base. The germline CDR1 and CDR2 sequences are SGHNT and YYREEE (reference sequence). CDR3 size: 16 residues. The CDR3 nucleotides are TGTGCCAGCAGCCCTAGCGGGGGGGCATCCTACAATGAGCAGTTCTTC. Translation gives CASSPSGGASYNEQFF.

The chain recombines TRBV29-1 with TRBJ2-7; 10 positions match TRBD1. The germline V gene has CDR1 SQVTM and CDR2 ANQGSEA. The length of the CDR3 is 13 residues. The junction had 4 bases not matched to a gene; V was cut back by 7 bases and J by 1 base. CDR3 residues: CSDPGQGSYEQYV. The CDR3 nucleotides are TGCAGCGACCCGGGACAGGGGTCCTACGAGCAGTACGTC.

The V and J genes are TRBV6-5 and TRBJ2-6; D gene ambiguous. V dropped 7 bases and J dropped 0 bases, with 1 base sitting between them. CDR1 and CDR2 from the germline V gene are MNHEY and SVGAGI. The CDR3 length is 12 residues. The CDR3 sequence is CASTSGANVLTF. Written as DNA, the CDR3 is TGTGCCAGCACCTCTGGGGCCAACGTCCTGACTTTC.

The chain joins TRBV5-1 to TRBJ2-5, with 13 nucleotides matching TRBD2. V lost 3 bases, J lost 1 base, and 3 bases stayed unmatched. This CDR3 contains 16 residues. CDR1 SGHRS and CDR2 YFSETQ come from the germline V gene. For the CDR3, the DNA is TGCGCCAGCAGCTCCACTAGCGGGGGGGCCCAAGAGACCCAGTACTTC. As protein: CASSSTSGGAQETQYF.

J is TRBJ1-6 and V is TRBV6-6; D remains ambiguous. Trimming shortened V by 2 bases and J by 7 bases, and 12 bases separated the two germline ends. CDR1 and CDR2 from the germline V gene are MNHNY and SVGAGI (reference sequence). This CDR3 spans 15 amino acids. The CDR3 DNA follows: TGTGCCAGCAGTTACGGTCAAGTGGGGAATTCACCCCTCCACTTT. Protein sequence: CASSYGQVGNSPLHF.

CDR3 coding DNA: TGCAGCGTTGAAGATCTAGGGGGTCTTGGCACTGAAGCTTTCTTT. This translates into CSVEDLGGLGTEAFF. The chain couples TRBV29-1 to TRBJ1-1; D perhaps matches TRBD1 (6 bases). The CDR3 is 15 amino acids. V lost 0 bases and J lost 4, with 15 bases in between. Germline CDR1 SQVTM, CDR2 ANQGSEA.